This entry is about one T cell receptor beta chain. Its antigen is not known. The ends were cut back, 1 base at V and 4 bases at J, with 19 bases in the middle. CDR3 length: 17 residues. Germline V lookup: CDR1 MGHRA, CDR2 YSYEKL. This record belongs to a study of Ad26.COV2.S vaccination and SARS-CoV-2 variants. Treatment defined: over 15 received Ad26.COV2.S at low or high dose, single or two shots; about 5 received placebo; per-sample allocation not given. Samples were taken on day 63 after the first vaccine or placebo injection. The repertoire was sequenced with immunoSEQ multiplex PCR; TCRdb's copy has only in-frame clones and lacks some. The table has under 600,000 clones, 70% to 90% seen once. Study-level results: Analyses that measured TCR breadth and depth may have underestimated total T cell responses.

The sample here was peripheral blood, taken in a trial of Ad26.COV2.S vaccine versus placebo. This clonotype originated in a person between 18 and 59 years old who received the Ad26.COV2.S COVID-19 vaccine or a placebo. The genes are TRBV4-1 and TRBJ2-5, with D tentatively TRBD1 or TRBD2 (5 bases each). As DNA, the CDR3 is TGCGCCAGCAGCCAAGTGAAGGGGCACGGGAATCGAGAGACCCAGTACTTC. This gives the protein CASSQVKGHGNRETQYF.